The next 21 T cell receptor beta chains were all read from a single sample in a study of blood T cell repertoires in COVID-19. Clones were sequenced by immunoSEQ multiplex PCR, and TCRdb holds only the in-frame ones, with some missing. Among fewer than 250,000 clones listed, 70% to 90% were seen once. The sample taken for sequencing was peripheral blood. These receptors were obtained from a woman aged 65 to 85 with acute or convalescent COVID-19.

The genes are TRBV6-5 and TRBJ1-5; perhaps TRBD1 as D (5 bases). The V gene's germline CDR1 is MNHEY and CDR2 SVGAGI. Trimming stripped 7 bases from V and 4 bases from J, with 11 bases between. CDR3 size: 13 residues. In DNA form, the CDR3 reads TGTGCCAGCACAGGGTCTTTGAATCAGCCCCAGCATTTT. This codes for CASTGSLNQPQHF.

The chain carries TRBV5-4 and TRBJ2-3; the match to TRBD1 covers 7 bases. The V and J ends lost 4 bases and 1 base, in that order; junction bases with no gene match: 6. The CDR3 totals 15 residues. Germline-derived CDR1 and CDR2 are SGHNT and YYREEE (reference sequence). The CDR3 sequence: CASSRRDSRTDTQYF. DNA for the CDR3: TGTGCCAGCAGCCGACGGGACAGCCGCACAGATACGCAGTATTTT. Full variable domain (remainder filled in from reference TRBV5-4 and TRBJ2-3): ETGVTQSPTHLIKTRGQQVTLRCSSQSGHNTVSWYQQALGQGPQFIFQYYREEENGRGNFPPRFSGLQFPNYSSELNVNALELDDSALYLCASSRRDSRTDTQYFGPGTRLTVL.

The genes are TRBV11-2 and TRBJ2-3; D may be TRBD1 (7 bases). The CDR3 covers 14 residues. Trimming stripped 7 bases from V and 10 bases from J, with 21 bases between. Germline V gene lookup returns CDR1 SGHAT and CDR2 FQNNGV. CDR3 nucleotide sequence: TGTGCCAGCAACTTTCTGAGGGGGCGCGGGGCGCAGTATTTT. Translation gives CASNFLRGRGAQYF. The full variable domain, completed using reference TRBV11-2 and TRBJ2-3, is EAGVAQSPRYKIIEKRQSVAFWCNPISGHATLYWYQQILGQGPKLLIQFQNNGVVDDSQLPKDRFSAERLKGVDSTLKIQPAKLEDSAVYLCASNFLRGRGAQYFGPGTRLTVL.

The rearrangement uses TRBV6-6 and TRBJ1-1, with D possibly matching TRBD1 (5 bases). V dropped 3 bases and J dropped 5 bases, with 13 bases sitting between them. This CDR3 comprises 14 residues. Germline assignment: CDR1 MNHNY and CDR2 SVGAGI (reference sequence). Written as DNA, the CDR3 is TGTGCCAGCAGTTATGGGGGGGAAGGGACTGAAGCTTTCTTT. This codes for CASSYGGEGTEAFF.

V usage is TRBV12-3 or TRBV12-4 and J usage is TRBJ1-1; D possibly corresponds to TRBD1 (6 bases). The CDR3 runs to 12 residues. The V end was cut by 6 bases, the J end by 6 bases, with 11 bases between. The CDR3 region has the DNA TGTGCCAGCAGGGGATACAGGGCTGAAGCTTTCTTT. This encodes CASRGYRAEAFF.

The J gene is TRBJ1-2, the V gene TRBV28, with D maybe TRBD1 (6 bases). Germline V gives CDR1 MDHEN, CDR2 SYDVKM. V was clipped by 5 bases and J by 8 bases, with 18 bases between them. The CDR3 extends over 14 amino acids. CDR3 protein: CASSHSTGLGGYTF. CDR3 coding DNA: TGTGCCAGCAGTCACTCGACAGGCCTGGGGGGCTACACCTTC.

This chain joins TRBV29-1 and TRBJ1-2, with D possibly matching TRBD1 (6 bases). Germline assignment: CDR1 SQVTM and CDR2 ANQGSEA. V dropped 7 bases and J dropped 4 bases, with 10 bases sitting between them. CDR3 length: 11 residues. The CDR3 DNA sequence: TGCAGCGACTCCAGGGGCTATGGCTACACCTTC. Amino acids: CSDSRGYGYTF.

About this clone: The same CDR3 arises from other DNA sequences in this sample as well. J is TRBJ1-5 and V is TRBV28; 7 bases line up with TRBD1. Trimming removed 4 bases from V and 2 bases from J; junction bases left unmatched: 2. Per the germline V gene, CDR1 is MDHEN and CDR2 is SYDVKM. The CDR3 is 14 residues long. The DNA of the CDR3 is TGTGCCAGCAGTTCTACAGGGGGCAATCAGCCCCAGCATTTT. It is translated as CASSSTGGNQPQHF.

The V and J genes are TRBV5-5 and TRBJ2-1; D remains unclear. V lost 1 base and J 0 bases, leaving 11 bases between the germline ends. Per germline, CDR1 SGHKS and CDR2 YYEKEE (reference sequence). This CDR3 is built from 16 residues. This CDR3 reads CASSLKGGASYNEQFF. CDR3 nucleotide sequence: TGTGCCAGCAGCTTGAAAGGCGGAGCCTCCTACAATGAGCAGTTCTTC. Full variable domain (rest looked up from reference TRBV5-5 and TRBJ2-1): DAGVTQSPTHLIKTRGQQVTLRCSPISGHKSVSWYQQVLGQGPQFIFQYYEKEERGRGNFPDRFSARQFPNYSSELNVNALLLGDSALYLCASSLKGGASYNEQFFGPGTRLTVL.

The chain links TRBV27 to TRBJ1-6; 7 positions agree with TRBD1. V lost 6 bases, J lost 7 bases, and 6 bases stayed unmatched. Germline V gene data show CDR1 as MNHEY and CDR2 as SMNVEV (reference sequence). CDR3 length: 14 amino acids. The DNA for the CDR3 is TGTGCCAGCAGCACAGGGGTGGGCAATTCACCCCTCCACTTT. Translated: CASSTGVGNSPLHF.

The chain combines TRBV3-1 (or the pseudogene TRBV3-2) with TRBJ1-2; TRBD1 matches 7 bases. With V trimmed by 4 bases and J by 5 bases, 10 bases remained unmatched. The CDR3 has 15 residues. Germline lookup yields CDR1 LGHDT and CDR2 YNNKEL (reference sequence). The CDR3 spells CASSLRQGALYGYTF. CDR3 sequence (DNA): TGTGCCAGCAGCCTTAGACAGGGAGCGCTATATGGCTACACCTTC.

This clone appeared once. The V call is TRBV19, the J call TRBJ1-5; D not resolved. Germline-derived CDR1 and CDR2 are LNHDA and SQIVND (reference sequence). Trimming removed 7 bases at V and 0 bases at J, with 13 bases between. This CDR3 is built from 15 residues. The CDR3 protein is CASIGVSGSNQPQHF. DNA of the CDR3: TGTGCCAGTATCGGGGTCTCAGGTAGCAATCAGCCCCAGCATTTT.

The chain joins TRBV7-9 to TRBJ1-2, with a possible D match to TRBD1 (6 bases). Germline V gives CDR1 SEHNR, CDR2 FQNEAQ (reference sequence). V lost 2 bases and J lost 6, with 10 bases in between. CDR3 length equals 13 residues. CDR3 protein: CASSLQGYDGYTF. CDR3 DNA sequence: TGTGCCAGCAGCTTACAGGGGTACGATGGCTACACCTTC.

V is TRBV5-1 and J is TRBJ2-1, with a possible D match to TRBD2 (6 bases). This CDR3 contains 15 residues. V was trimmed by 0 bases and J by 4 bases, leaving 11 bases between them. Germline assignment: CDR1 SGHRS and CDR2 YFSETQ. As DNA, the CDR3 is TGCGCCAGCAGCTTGGGCGGGGCCCAATACAATGAGCAGTTCTTC. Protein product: CASSLGGAQYNEQFF.

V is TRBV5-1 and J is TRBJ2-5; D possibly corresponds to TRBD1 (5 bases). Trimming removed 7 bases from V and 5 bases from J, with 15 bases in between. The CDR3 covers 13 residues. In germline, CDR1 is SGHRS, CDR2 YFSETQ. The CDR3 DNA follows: TGCGCCAGCGAACTGGGAAGGGGTGAGACCCAGTACTTC. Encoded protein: CASELGRGETQYF.

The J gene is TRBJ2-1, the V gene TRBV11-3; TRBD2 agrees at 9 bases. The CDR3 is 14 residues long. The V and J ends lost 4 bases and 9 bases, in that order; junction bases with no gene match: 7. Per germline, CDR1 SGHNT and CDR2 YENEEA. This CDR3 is CASSSLAGMAEQFF. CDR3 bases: TGTGCCAGCAGCTCCCTAGCGGGAATGGCTGAGCAGTTCTTC.

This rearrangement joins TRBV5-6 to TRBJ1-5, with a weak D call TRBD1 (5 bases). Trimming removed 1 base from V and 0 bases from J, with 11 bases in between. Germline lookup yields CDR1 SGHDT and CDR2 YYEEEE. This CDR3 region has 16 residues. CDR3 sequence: CASSLRGGYSNQPQHF. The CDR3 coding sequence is TGTGCCAGCAGCTTGAGGGGCGGATATAGCAATCAGCCCCAGCATTTT.

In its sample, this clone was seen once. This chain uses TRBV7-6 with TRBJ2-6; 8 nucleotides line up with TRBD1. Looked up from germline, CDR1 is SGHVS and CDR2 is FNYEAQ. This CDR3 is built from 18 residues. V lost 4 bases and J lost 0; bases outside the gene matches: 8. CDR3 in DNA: TGTGCCAGCAGCTCTAGGACAGGGATACGCTCTGGGGCCAACGTCCTGACTTTC. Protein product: CASSSRTGIRSGANVLTF.

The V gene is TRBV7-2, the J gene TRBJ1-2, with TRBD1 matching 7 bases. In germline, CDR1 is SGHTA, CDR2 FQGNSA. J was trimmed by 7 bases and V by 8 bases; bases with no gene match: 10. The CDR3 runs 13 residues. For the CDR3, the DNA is TGTGCCAGCCAAAGGGGGCCGTTGGGTGGCTACACCTTC. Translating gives CASQRGPLGGYTF.

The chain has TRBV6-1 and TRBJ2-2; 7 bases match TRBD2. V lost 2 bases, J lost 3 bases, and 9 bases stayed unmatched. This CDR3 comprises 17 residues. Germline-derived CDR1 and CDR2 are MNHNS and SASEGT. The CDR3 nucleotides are TGTGCCAGCAGTGAATCGGGCGGGGGTCTCGACACCGGGGAGCTGTTTTTT. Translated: CASSESGGGLDTGELFF.

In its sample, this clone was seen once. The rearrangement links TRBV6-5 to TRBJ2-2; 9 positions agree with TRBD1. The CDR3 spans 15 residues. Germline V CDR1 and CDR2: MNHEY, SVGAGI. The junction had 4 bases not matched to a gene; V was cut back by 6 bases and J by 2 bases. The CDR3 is CASRGTGRNTGELFF. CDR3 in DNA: TGTGCCAGCAGGGGGACAGGGAGAAACACCGGGGAGCTGTTTTTT.